Listed below are T cell receptor beta chains from one sample, sequenced in a study of graft-versus-host responses after intestinal transplantation. Sequencing was performed with immunoSEQ multiplex PCR; in TCRdb, only in-frame clones are kept and a portion is missing. The table records 1,500 to 2,000 clones, 88% of them present only once. Sequenced here: ileum tissue, sampled more than 350 days after intestinal transplantation. These receptors all come from a human patient who received an intestinal transplant, so some T cells may come from the graft donor. The CDR3 runs from the conserved cysteine through the conserved F or W. D genes are given only for firm matches. Expanded clones are given a class, and other clones once, few, many or no size at all.

>.|TRBV5-1|TRBJ2-1|.
TGCGCCAGCAGCCCGCGGAGAGGGGATGAGCAGTTCTTC
CASSPRRGDEQFF
>.|TRBV14|TRBJ2-7|.
TGTGCCAGCAGCCCGACTAGTTCCTACGAGCAGTACTTC
CASSPTSSYEQYF
>few|TRBV28|TRBJ2-3|.
TGTGCCAGCAGTTGGGCTAGACGAGATACGCAGTATTTT
CASSWARRDTQYF
>.|TRBV7-2|TRBJ2-1|TRBD2
TGTGCCAGCAGCCGTAGCGGGGGTAACAATGAGCAGTTCTTC
CASSRSGGNNEQFF
>.|TRBV6-5|TRBJ1-1|.
TGTGCCAGCAGTTACTCCAGGGGTACTGAAGCTTTCTTT
CASSYSRGTEAFF
>once|TRBV6-5|TRBJ2-5|.
TGTGCCAGCACTTACCAAGAGACCCAGTACTTC
CASTYQETQYF
>.|TRBV5-4|TRBJ2-1|TRBD1
TGTGCCAGCAGCTTGGCCCGACAGGGGCTAAATGAGCAGTTCTTC
CASSLARQGLNEQFF
>once|TRBV9|TRBJ1-3|.
TGTGCCAGCAGCGTAGATGGAAACACCATATATTTT
CASSVDGNTIYF
>.|TRBV18|TRBJ1-1|.
TGTGCCAGCTCACCTTCGGGGGGGACGAACACTGAAGCTTTCTTT
CASSPSGGTNTEAFF
>.|TRBV5-1|TRBJ1-6|.
TGCGCCAGCAGCTTAGGCTGGTCAGGGTTGGGGCCGGATAATTCACCCCTCCACTTT
CASSLGWSGLGPDNSPLHF
>.|TRBV29-1|TRBJ2-7|TRBD1
TGCAGCATAGGGACAGGGGGTGTTCTGGTCGAGCAGTACTTC
CSIGTGGVLVEQYF
>.|TRBV6-6|TRBJ2-7|TRBD1
TGTGCCAGCAGTTACTCGGGGGACAGGGCAAACGAGCAGTACTTC
CASSYSGDRANEQYF
>.|TRBV30|TRBJ2-3|TRBD2
TGTGCCTGGGTACCGCGTCGGGGGACTAGCGGGACAGATACGCAGTATTTT
CAWVPRRGTSGTDTQYF
>once|TRBV10-1|TRBJ2-1|TRBD2
TGCGCCAGCAGTGATAGCGGGACCTACAATGAGCAGTTCTTC
CASSDSGTYNEQFF
>.|TRBV6-5|TRBJ2-2|.
TGTGCCAGCGGTCCCCGGGGCGAGGGCACCGGGGAGCTGTTTTTT
CASGPRGEGTGELFF
>.|TRBV7-6|TRBJ2-5|.
TGTGCCAGCAGCTTGGCCTCTCAAGAGACCCAGTACTTC
CASSLASQETQYF
>.|TRBV6-1|TRBJ2-3|.
TGTGCCAGCAGTGAAGAGGGGGGCGGCCCCACAGATACGCAGTATTTT
CASSEEGGGPTDTQYF
>.|TRBV5-1|TRBJ1-6|.
TGCGCCAGCAGCTCCAGGGCCCCCTCCTATAATTCACCCCTCCACTTT
CASSSRAPSYNSPLHF
>once|TRBV9|TRBJ2-3|TRBD1
TGTGCCAGCAGCTCCGGGACAGGGGGGATCCCAGATACGCAGTATTTT
CASSSGTGGIPDTQYF
>once|TRBV7-2|TRBJ2-7|.
TGTGCCAGCAGCCCCCAGGGTCTAGGACTGACACCCTACGAGCAGTACTTC
CASSPQGLGLTPYEQYF
>.|TRBV7-4|TRBJ2-6|TRBD1
TGTGCCAGCAGCTTAAAAGGCCAGGGGGCCTCTGGGGCCAACGTCCTGACTTTC
CASSLKGQGASGANVLTF
>.|TRBV7-2|TRBJ1-1|TRBD1
TGTGCCAGCAGCTTATCGTCGGACAGGGGAGCTTTCTTT
CASSLSSDRGAFF
>once|TRBV15|TRBJ1-1|.
TGTGCCACCAGCAGAGATCGACACACTGAAGCTTTCTTT
CATSRDRHTEAFF
>.|TRBV4-2|TRBJ2-3|.
TGTGCCAGCAGCCAAGACCCGGGACTTAATAGCACAGATACGCAGTATTTT
CASSQDPGLNSTDTQYF
>.|TRBV6-4|TRBJ2-1|.
TGTGCCAGCAGTGAAACGGGAGAGAACAATGAGCAGTTCTTC
CASSETGENNEQFF
>.|TRBV5-1|TRBJ2-1|.
TGCGCCAGCAGCCCCCGGACGGCTAATGAGCAGTTCTTC
CASSPRTANEQFF
>.|TRBV19|TRBJ2-7|TRBD1
TGTGCCAGTAGTTTTAACGGACAGGTCTCCTACGAGCAGTACTTC
CASSFNGQVSYEQYF
>.|TRBV7-9|TRBJ1-2|.
TGTGCCAGCAGCTTACCCAGCTATGGCTACACCTTC
CASSLPSYGYTF
>.|TRBV7-3|TRBJ2-1|TRBD1
TGTGCCAGCAGCCCGGGACAGTTGAGTAATGAGCAGTTCTTC
CASSPGQLSNEQFF
>.|TRBV6-5|TRBJ1-3|TRBD1
TGTGCTAGCGCCGGGACAGGGTATGGAAACACCATATATTTT
CASAGTGYGNTIYF
>.|TRBV6-6|TRBJ1-2|.
TGTGCCGGAGGAGGGGGGGATGGCTACACCTTC
CAGGGGDGYTF
>.|TRBV4-1|TRBJ1-2|TRBD1
TGCGCCAGCAGCCACCCCGTAACAGGGGGCGGCTACACCTTC
CASSHPVTGGGYTF
>.|TRBV6-4|TRBJ2-2|TRBD2
TGTGCCAGCAGTGAGCGGGGGGACACCGGGGAGCTGTTTTTT
CASSERGDTGELFF
>.|TRBV6-8|TRBJ1-5|TRBD1
TGTGCCAGCAGGAAAGGACAGGGGGCAAATCAGCCCCAGCATTTT
CASRKGQGANQPQHF
>once|TRBV6-4|TRBJ2-5|.
TGTGCCAGCAGCCCCGGGACCCAGTACTTC
CASSPGTQYF
>.|TRBV6-5|TRBJ1-2|.
TGTGCCAGCAGTTACTCGGGGACATTCTATGGCTACACCTTC
CASSYSGTFYGYTF
>.|TRBV28|TRBJ2-1|.
TGTGCCAGCAGTTTGTCGGACTGGAACAATGAGCAGTTCTTC
CASSLSDWNNEQFF
>.|TRBV7-9|TRBJ2-3|TRBD2
TGTGCCAGCAGCCGTAGCGGGCTCACAGATACGCAGTATTTT
CASSRSGLTDTQYF
>.|TRBV6-5|TRBJ1-2|.
TGTGCCGGAGGAGGGGGGGATGGCTACACCTTC
CAGGGGDGYTF
>.|TRBV29-1|TRBJ2-3|.
TGCAGCGTGGGGGACGGCGCTAGCACAGATACGCAGTATTTT
CSVGDGASTDTQYF
>once|TRBV29-1|TRBJ1-3|.
TGCAGCGTTGAACGAGAGGCAAACACCATATATTTT
CSVEREANTIYF
>.|TRBV5-4|TRBJ2-3|TRBD2
TGTGCCAGCAGCTCTACCAGCGGGGGAGATACGCAGTATTTT
CASSSTSGGDTQYF
>.|TRBV4-3|TRBJ2-7|TRBD1
TGCGCCAGCAGCAGCCAAGACAGGGTCCTCGCCAACGAGCAGTACTTC
CASSSQDRVLANEQYF
>once|TRBV10-1|TRBJ2-1|TRBD1
TGCGCCAGCAGTGAGTTCCAACAGGGGTGGCAGTTCTTC
CASSEFQQGWQFF
>.|TRBV27|TRBJ2-7|TRBD1
TGTGCCAGCAGTGGACTTGACGGACAGGGCCGCTACGAGCAGTACTTC
CASSGLDGQGRYEQYF
>.|TRBV5-5|TRBJ2-4|TRBD2
TGTGCCAGCAGCATATTAGCGGGAATTGGGAACATTCAGTACTTC
CASSILAGIGNIQYF
>.|TRBV6-1|TRBJ1-5|.
TGTGCCAGCAGTGAAAGGACAGTGGGAGTCGGTCAGCCCCAGCATTTT
CASSERTVGVGQPQHF